The 32 T cell receptor beta chains listed next were all sequenced from one sample in a study of blood T cell repertoires in COVID-19. The repertoire was sequenced with immunoSEQ multiplex PCR; TCRdb's copy has only in-frame clones and lacks some. The table shows around 160,000 clones, with 80% to 90% occurring only once. Sequences were obtained from peripheral blood. The source is a woman aged 55-75 years with COVID-19, enrolled during active disease.

This clone was seen a few times. CDR3 protein: CASSRGTDTQYF. The DNA of the CDR3 is TGTGCCAGCAGCCGCGGGACAGATACGCAGTATTTT. This chain connects TRBV7-6 to TRBJ2-3; tentative D call: TRBD2 (5 bases). Germline V gene sequence: CDR1 SGHVS, CDR2 FNYEAQ. CDR3 length: 12 residues. V gave up 5 bases and J gave up 3 bases, with 6 bases separating them.

The rearrangement links TRBV25-1 to TRBJ1-4, with 7 bases aligning to TRBD1. Germline CDR1 reads MGHDK; CDR2 reads SYGVNS. J gave up 8 bases and V 3 bases, and 12 bases lay outside the gene matches. This CDR3 spans 16 amino acids. CDR3 DNA sequence: TGTGCCAGCAGTGACGGGACAGTGAGGTGGGGCGAAAAACTGTTTTTT. It encodes CASSDGTVRWGEKLFF.

This rearrangement joins TRBV13 to TRBJ1-3, with TRBD1 matching 7 bases. Unmatched junction bases numbered 5, after V lost 2 bases and J lost 4 bases. Germline assignment: CDR1 PRHDT and CDR2 FYEKMQ (reference sequence). This CDR3 is 15 amino acids long. The CDR3 spells CASSLNRGDGNTIYF. The CDR3 region has the DNA TGTGCCAGCAGCTTAAACAGGGGCGACGGAAACACCATATATTTT.

The chain combines TRBV19 with TRBJ2-7; 7 bases agree with TRBD2. Germline-derived CDR1 and CDR2 are LNHDA and SQIVND (reference sequence). The CDR3 sequence is 17 residues long. Unmatched junction bases numbered 11, after V lost 1 base and J lost 2 bases. For the CDR3, the DNA is TGTGCCAGTAGTATAGTCTCCGCCAGCGGGGATCCCTACGAGCAGTACTTC. Encoded protein: CASSIVSASGDPYEQYF.

The J gene is TRBJ2-5, the V gene TRBV2; 11 nucleotides align to TRBD1. CDR1 is SNHLY and CDR2 is FYNNEI in the germline V gene. Losses at the gene ends were 11 bases for V and 5 bases for J; bases not matched to a gene: 7. There are 13 residues in the CDR3. The CDR3 is CAGRRDRGETQYF. The CDR3 nucleotides are TGTGCCGGAAGGCGGGACAGGGGGGAGACCCAGTACTTC.

The chain is built from TRBV18 and TRBJ1-4; TRBD1 agrees at 7 bases. The germline V gene encodes CDR1 KGHSH and CDR2 LQKENI. The length of the CDR3 is 15 residues. V dropped 0 bases and J dropped 7; count of bases not matched to a gene: 5. The CDR3 is CASSPPVQGVEKLFF. CDR3 nucleotide sequence: TGTGCCAGCTCACCACCGGTTCAGGGGGTTGAAAAACTGTTTTTT.

This sequence joins TRBV5-1 and TRBJ2-3, with 8 bases identical to TRBD1. CDR1 is SGHRS and CDR2 is YFSETQ in the germline V gene. The CDR3 loop spans 14 amino acids. V trimming: 0 bases; J trimming: 4 bases; junction bases outside the gene matches: 1. The CDR3 nucleotides read TGCGCCAGCAGCTTGGGACAGGGGTCAGATACGCAGTATTTT. Its translation is CASSLGQGSDTQYF.

V gene TRBV5-4 combines with J gene TRBJ2-1, with a tentative D call TRBD2 (6 bases). Germline lookup yields CDR1 SGHNT and CDR2 YYREEE (reference sequence). V was trimmed by 1 base and J by 1 base, leaving 9 bases between them. This CDR3 has 15 amino acids. The CDR3 bases are TGTGCCAGCAGCTTGCCGGGGGTTTCCTACAATGAGCAGTTCTTC. This sequence encodes CASSLPGVSYNEQFF.

The genes are TRBV18 and TRBJ2-2; D possibly corresponds to TRBD1 (5 bases). Trimming took off 1 base at V and 5 bases at J, with 14 bases between the two ends. Germline loops: CDR1 KGHSH, CDR2 LQKENI. There are 16 residues in the CDR3. The CDR3 loop reads CASSPRSGPETGELFF. In nucleotides, the CDR3 is TGTGCCAGCTCACCACGGTCAGGGCCGGAGACCGGGGAGCTGTTTTTT. The full variable domain, in which reference TRBV18 and TRBJ2-2 provide the parts outside the CDR3, is NAGVMQNPRHLVRRRGQEARLRCSPMKGHSHVYWYRQLPEEGLKFMVYLQKENIIDESGMPKERFSAEFPKEGPSILRIQQVVRGDSAAYFCASSPRSGPETGELFFGEGSRLTVL.

This clone came up a few times. CDR3 region: CASSPRRTLSGNTIYF. CDR3 coding DNA: TGTGCCAGCAGTCCCCGCCGGACACTCTCTGGAAACACCATATATTTT. The V gene is TRBV3-1 (or the pseudogene TRBV3-2), the J gene TRBJ1-3, with a tentative D call TRBD1 (5 bases). Germline CDR1 reads LGHDT; CDR2 reads YNNKEL (reference sequence). There are 16 residues in the CDR3. V was pared by 6 bases and J by 0 bases, with 15 bases between.

Ten or more counts support this clone. The rearrangement joins TRBV16 to TRBJ1-3; no reliable D call. CDR3 length: 14 residues. Germline values: CDR1 KGHSY, CDR2 FQNENV. The V and J ends lost 2 bases and 4 bases respectively, with 9 bases between them. This chain's CDR3 is CASSQGLTGNTIYF. CDR3 nucleotide sequence: TGTGCCAGCAGCCAAGGACTGACAGGAAACACCATATATTTT. Looking up the rest from reference TRBV16 and TRBJ1-3 gives the full variable domain: GEEVAQTPKHLVRGEGQKAKLYCAPIKGHSYVFWYQQVLKNEFKFLISFQNENVFDETGMPKERFSAKCLPNSPCSLEIQATKLEDSAVYFCASSQGLTGNTIYFGEGSWLTVV.

This clone appeared a single time. The rearrangement joins TRBV12-3 or TRBV12-4 to TRBJ2-3; D is undetermined. Trimming left V 8 bases short and J 0 bases short, with 3 bases between. This CDR3 contains 11 residues. The CDR3 loop is CASASTDTQYF. The CDR3, as DNA: TGTGCCAGCGCGAGCACAGATACGCAGTATTTT.

The chain recombines TRBV30 with TRBJ2-5; D is unresolved. Germline V CDR1 and CDR2: GTSNPN, SVGIG (reference sequence). The CDR3 covers 12 residues. V was shortened by 2 bases and J by 1 base, with 5 bases between the two germline ends. CDR3 region: CAWSSLQETQYF. CDR3 nucleotide sequence: TGTGCCTGGAGTAGCCTCCAAGAGACCCAGTACTTC.

The chain combines TRBV4-3 with TRBJ1-6; D is unresolved. With 0 bases removed from V and 7 bases from J, the gap between germline ends came to 7 bases. Germline loops: CDR1 LGHNA, CDR2 YSLEER. The CDR3 totals 14 residues. The CDR3 nucleotides read TGCGCCAGCAGCCAAGAGGGAGACAATTCACCCCTCCACTTT. Translated: CASSQEGDNSPLHF.

The chain uses TRBV5-6 and TRBJ2-2, with TRBD2 identical over 7 bases. Looked up from germline, CDR1 is SGHDT and CDR2 is YYEEEE. J lost 6 bases, V lost 6 bases, and 8 bases had no gene match. This CDR3 contains 14 residues. CDR3 in DNA: TGTGCCAGCACCCCCCGGGAGGAACCCGGGGAGCTGTTTTTT. It is translated as CASTPREEPGELFF. The full variable domain, completed using reference TRBV5-6 and TRBJ2-2, is DAGVTQSPTHLIKTRGQQVTLRCSPKSGHDTVSWYQQALGQGPQFIFQYYEEEERQRGNFPDRFSGHQFPNYSSELNVNALLLGDSALYLCASTPREEPGELFFGEGSRLTVL.

The chain couples TRBV19 to TRBJ2-3, with no clear D. The CDR3 loop spans 16 amino acids. The V and J ends lost 3 bases and 1 base respectively, with 14 bases between them. Germline values: CDR1 LNHDA, CDR2 SQIVND (reference sequence). The CDR3 sequence is CASSITNIRGTDTQYF. CDR3 sequence (DNA): TGTGCCAGTAGTATTACTAACATCCGGGGCACAGATACGCAGTATTTT.

The V gene is TRBV7-2, the J gene TRBJ2-3, with TRBD1 matching over 10 bases. The CDR3 extends over 18 amino acids. Germline CDR1 is SGHTA and CDR2 is FQGNSA. V lost 1 base and J lost 2; bases outside the gene matches: 9. CDR3: CASSLEGTGARFTDTQYF. The CDR3 nucleotides are TGTGCCAGCAGCTTAGAGGGGACAGGGGCCCGCTTCACAGATACGCAGTATTTT.

This chain connects TRBV5-8 to TRBJ1-2; 9 bases agree with TRBD1. Looked up from germline, CDR1 is SGHTS and CDR2 is YDEGEE. The CDR3 contains 14 residues. The ends lost 6 bases at V and 7 bases at J; junction bases unmatched: 10. Here the CDR3 reads CASNFFWDRVGYTF. For the CDR3, the DNA is TGTGCCAGCAACTTTTTTTGGGACAGGGTTGGCTACACCTTC.

The J gene is TRBJ2-3, the V gene TRBV4-3; D uncertain. V lost 1 base and J 2 bases, leaving 10 bases between the germline ends. The CDR3 consists of 15 residues. The germline CDR1 and CDR2 sequences are LGHNA and YSLEER. In DNA, the CDR3 is TGCGCCAGCAGCCAAGGAGAGACACACACAGATACGCAGTATTTT. This codes for CASSQGETHTDTQYF.

Only a few counts were recorded for this clone. The CDR3 sequence is CASSLIAGDEQFF. The DNA for the CDR3 is TGTGCCAGCAGCTTAATAGCGGGGGATGAGCAGTTCTTC. This chain links TRBV5-5 with TRBJ2-1, with 9 bases matching TRBD2. Germline CDR1 and CDR2: SGHKS and YYEKEE (reference sequence). V shed 2 bases and J 8 bases; nucleotides not matched to a gene: 2. CDR3 length: 13 residues.

The CDR3 DNA reads as TGTGCCAGCAGTATCTTAGGGGATACTGAAGCTTTCTTT. It specifies CASSILGDTEAFF. The chain couples TRBV9 to TRBJ1-1, with D possibly being TRBD1 (5 bases). The V end lost 5 bases, the J end lost 5 bases, and 13 bases lay between the germline ends. The CDR3 covers 13 residues. The germline CDR1 and CDR2 sequences are SGDLS and YYNGEE.

The rearrangement joins TRBV9 to TRBJ1-4; TRBD1 matches 7 bases. Germline CDR1 and CDR2: SGDLS and YYNGEE. Trimming at V came to 1 base and at J to 5 bases, leaving 5 bases not matched to a gene. The CDR3 contains 15 residues. This CDR3 is CASSVMGTENEKLFF. The CDR3, as DNA: TGTGCCAGCAGCGTAATGGGGACAGAGAATGAAAAACTGTTTTTT. The variable domain in full, completed from reference TRBV9 and TRBJ1-4, reads DSGVTQTPKHLITATGQRVTLRCSPRSGDLSVYWYQQSLDQGLQFLIQYYNGEERAKGNILERFSAQQFPDLHSELNLSSLELGDSALYFCASSVMGTENEKLFFGSGTQLSVL.

The chain employs TRBV12-3 or TRBV12-4 and TRBJ2-7; D is possibly TRBD1 (5 bases). Trimming stripped 8 bases from V and 3 bases from J, with 8 bases between. CDR3 size: 11 residues. CDR3 nucleotides: TGTGCCAGCGGGGCACTCTACGAGCAGTACTTC. Residues: CASGALYEQYF.

The rearrangement uses TRBV7-3 and TRBJ2-1; 10 positions match TRBD2. V lost 5 bases and J lost 2; bases outside the gene matches: 9. The CDR3 totals 17 residues. Germline lookup yields CDR1 SGHTA and CDR2 FQGTGA. As DNA, the CDR3 is TGTGCCAGCAGCCCCGAAAGCGGGGGGGGCCCCTACAATGAGCAGTTCTTC. This translates into CASSPESGGGPYNEQFF.

V is TRBV19 and J is TRBJ1-2; 7 nucleotides agree with TRBD1. The germline V gene encodes CDR1 LNHDA and CDR2 SQIVND (reference sequence). Germline trimming cut 4 bases from V and 6 bases from J; bases unmatched to any gene: 2. The CDR3 is 12 amino acids. The CDR3 here is CASSRQGDGYTF. CDR3 nucleotides: TGTGCCAGTAGTAGACAGGGCGATGGCTACACCTTC.

The chain couples TRBV27 to TRBJ1-2, with unresolved D. CDR3 size: 15 residues. Trimming pared 4 bases from V and 1 base from J, leaving 13 bases between. Germline assignment: CDR1 MNHEY and CDR2 SMNVEV (reference sequence). The CDR3 region is CASSYDPAGNYGYTF. The CDR3 DNA is TGTGCCAGCAGTTACGACCCGGCGGGTAACTATGGCTACACCTTC.

V and J are TRBV7-2 and TRBJ1-1; no firm D call. V was pared by 8 bases and J by 0 bases, with 10 bases between. Germline CDR1 and CDR2: SGHTA and FQGNSA. This CDR3 has 13 residues. The CDR3 DNA sequence: TGTGCCAGCCACAAGAAGATGAACACTGAAGCTTTCTTT. Encoded protein: CASHKKMNTEAFF.

This chain uses TRBV9 with TRBJ2-7; 10 bases align to TRBD1. Germline CDR1 is SGDLS and CDR2 is YYNGEE. After removal of 0 bases from V and 4 bases from J, the junction contained 7 bases not matched to a gene. The CDR3 runs 16 residues. CDR3 loop: CASSVAGQGTPYEQYF. The CDR3 nucleotides are TGTGCCAGCAGCGTAGCGGGACAGGGGACCCCTTACGAGCAGTACTTC.

The chain has TRBV27 and TRBJ1-2; possible D gene TRBD1, 5 bases. This CDR3 region has 13 residues. Germline CDR1 and CDR2: MNHEY and SMNVEV (reference sequence). Trimming stripped 2 bases from V and 2 bases from J, with 6 bases between. The CDR3 DNA reads TGTGCCAGCAGTTTACGGACAAACTATGGCTACACCTTC. This gives the protein CASSLRTNYGYTF.

DNA for the CDR3: TGTGCCAGCAGCGTCCTGACAGGGCGGGACACTGAAGCTTTCTTT. This encodes CASSVLTGRDTEAFF. The gene calls are TRBV5-4 and TRBJ1-1, with 7 bases that match TRBD1. This CDR3 is built from 15 residues. Germline CDR1 SGHNT, CDR2 YYREEE (reference sequence). Trimming at V came to 4 bases and at J to 3 bases, leaving 9 bases not matched to a gene.

The CDR3 sequence: CASSSRGLNTEAFF. Written as DNA, the CDR3 is TGTGCCAGCAGTTCAAGGGGTCTGAACACTGAAGCTTTCTTT. The rearrangement links TRBV5-6 to TRBJ1-1; possibly TRBD1 for D (5 bases). CDR1 SGHDT and CDR2 YYEEEE come from the germline V gene. The CDR3 runs to 14 residues. V lost 5 bases and J 0 bases, leaving 11 bases between the germline ends. The whole variable domain, filled in from reference TRBV5-6 and TRBJ1-1, reads DAGVTQSPTHLIKTRGQQVTLRCSPKSGHDTVSWYQQALGQGPQFIFQYYEEEERQRGNFPDRFSGHQFPNYSSELNVNALLLGDSALYLCASSSRGLNTEAFFGQGTRLTVV.

The V gene is TRBV25-1, the J gene TRBJ2-2, with D possibly matching TRBD1 (6 bases). Trimming took off 1 base at V and 1 base at J, with 13 bases between the two ends. The germline V gene has CDR1 MGHDK and CDR2 SYGVNS. The CDR3 runs to 17 residues. Here the CDR3 DNA reads TGTGCCAGCAGTGAATCGACGACAGGATGGAACACCGGGGAGCTGTTTTTT. Protein sequence: CASSESTTGWNTGELFF.